A selection of T cell receptor beta chains follows, all from one sample in a study of cytomegalovirus exposure and HLA in healthy donors. Clones were read by immunoSEQ multiplex PCR, and TCRdb kept only the in-frame ones, dropping some. The sample lists 140,000 to 150,000 clones; around 79% were seen once. Sequenced input: PBMCs. Receptors originate from a woman aged 40 to 55 in good health and CMV-seropositive. The CDR3 runs from the conserved cysteine through the conserved F or W. D genes are given only for firm matches. Clone size, where shown, is once, few, many, or a class for clones that have expanded.

TRBV4-1	-	TRBJ2-2	-	TGCGCCAGCAGCCAAGAGGGGCTAGCCGGGGAGCTGTTTTTT	CASSQEGLAGELFF
TRBV19	TRBD2	TRBJ2-5	-	TGTGCCAGTAGTATCCTAGCGGGGGCTCAAGAGACCCAGTACTTC	CASSILAGAQETQYF
TRBV19	-	TRBJ1-2	-	TGTGCCAGTAGTCTACAGGCTTTATGGGACTATGGCTACACCTTC	CASSLQALWDYGYTF
TRBV7-2	TRBD2	TRBJ2-1	-	TGTGCCGGAAACTCTCCTAGCGGGGGGCCCCTCAATGAGCAGTTCTTC	CAGNSPSGGPLNEQFF
TRBV4-1	TRBD1	TRBJ1-4	few	TGCGCCAGCAGCCTGACAGGGAATGAAAAACTGTTTTTT	CASSLTGNEKLFF
TRBV28	-	TRBJ1-1	-	TGTGCCAGCAGTTCGTGGGGTAGGGGAAGGAACACTGAAGCTTTCTTT	CASSSWGRGRNTEAFF
TRBV10-3	TRBD1	TRBJ2-7	once	TGTGCCATCAGCAGGGACAGAGGCGCCTACGAGCAGTACTTC	CAISRDRGAYEQYF
TRBV25-1	-	TRBJ1-3	-	TGTGCCAGCAGTCCAGCGGGGGGAAACACCATATATTTT	CASSPAGGNTIYF
TRBV5-1	TRBD2	TRBJ2-3	few	TGCGCCAGCAGCTTCCAGCGGGGATCCACAGATACGCAGTATTTT	CASSFQRGSTDTQYF
TRBV4-1	TRBD1	TRBJ1-2	few	TGCGCCAGCAGCCAAGGGACAGGGTGGGGCTACACCTTC	CASSQGTGWGYTF
TRBV6-6	-	TRBJ2-2	few	TGTGCCAGCAGTGCAGACTTGCAAGCCGGGGAGCTGTTTTTT	CASSADLQAGELFF
TRBV4-1	TRBD1	TRBJ1-1	-	TGCGCCAGCAGCCATACAGGGGGCTGGACCACTGAAGCTTTCTTT	CASSHTGGWTTEAFF
TRBV6-4	TRBD1	TRBJ1-6	-	TGTGCCAGCAGTGACTCCGGGACAGTCTATAATTCACCCCTCCACTTT	CASSDSGTVYNSPLHF
TRBV5-4	TRBD1	TRBJ1-1	-	TGTGCCAGCACCGGACAGGATCGATGGGGAACTGAAGCTTTCTTT	CASTGQDRWGTEAFF
TRBV18	TRBD2	TRBJ2-2	-	TGTGCCAGCTCACCACCGGGGGGACTAACCGGGGAGCTGTTTTTT	CASSPPGGLTGELFF
TRBV5-6	-	TRBJ2-4	-	TGTGCCAGCAGCAGACTGGACCGGGACAAAAACATTCAGTACTTC	CASSRLDRDKNIQYF
TRBV11-2	-	TRBJ1-1	few	TGTGCCAGCAGCTTAGATCCCGGGGGGAGGGGGATGACTGAAGCTTTCTTT	CASSLDPGGRGMTEAFF
TRBV5-1	TRBD2	TRBJ2-3	once	TGCGCCAGCAGCCCAACCGGGGGGGGGATACGCACAGATACGCAGTATTTT	CASSPTGGGIRTDTQYF
TRBV6-1	TRBD1	TRBJ2-3	-	TGTGCCAGCAGTGGAAGACAGGGACAGGGGCGACCCGCAGATACGCAGTATTTT	CASSGRQGQGRPADTQYF
TRBV2	-	TRBJ1-2	few	TGTGCCAGCAGTGTGGGCCTCAGTCTTAACTATGGCTACACCTTC	CASSVGLSLNYGYTF
TRBV25-1	TRBD1	TRBJ2-1	-	TGCGCCAGCAGTGACCCCCAGAGGGGGCGCCGGAATGAGCAGTTCTTC	CASSDPQRGRRNEQFF
TRBV9	TRBD1	TRBJ1-4	few	TGTGCCAGCAGTTCGGGACAGGGGAATGAAAAACTGTTTTTT	CASSSGQGNEKLFF
TRBV5-1	-	TRBJ1-1	few	TGCGCCAGCAGCTTGGTTCCGGACACTGAAGCTTTCTTT	CASSLVPDTEAFF
TRBV27	-	TRBJ1-5	-	TGTGCCAGCAGTTTGTATGGGCAGTTCAATCAGCCCCAGCATTTT	CASSLYGQFNQPQHF
TRBV2	-	TRBJ1-1	-	TGTGCCAGCAGGCTAGAGAACACTGAAGCTTTCTTT	CASRLENTEAFF
TRBV11-2	-	TRBJ1-1	-	TGTGCCAGCAGCTCGGACACGCGTAGGGCTGAAGCTTTCTTT	CASSSDTRRAEAFF
TRBV27	-	TRBJ2-3	-	TGTGCCAGCAGTTTAATTACGATAGCTGGCACAGATACGCAGTATTTT	CASSLITIAGTDTQYF
TRBV7-3	TRBD2	TRBJ2-7	-	TGTGCCAGCAGCTCCATCGGGGGGGACTCCTACGAGCAGTACTTC	CASSSIGGDSYEQYF
TRBV5-1	TRBD2	TRBJ2-4	-	TGCGCCAGCAGCCAGGGGACTAGCGGGATTCAGTACTTC	CASSQGTSGIQYF
TRBV5-1	TRBD2	TRBJ2-5	-	TGCGCCAGCAGCTTGGGACTAGCGGTAGGGGAGACCCAGTACTTC	CASSLGLAVGETQYF
TRBV5-4	TRBD1	TRBJ1-1	-	TGTGCCAGCAGCTTGGGTGCAGGTAGCGGGACAGGGCTTTCAGCTTTCTTT	CASSLGAGSGTGLSAFF
TRBV29-1	TRBD2	TRBJ2-1	-	TGCAGCGTTGAAGGGGCTAGCGGGGGTCCCAATGAGCAGTTCTTC	CSVEGASGGPNEQFF
TRBV5-6	-	TRBJ2-5	few	TGTGCCAGCAGCTTGGCCACGGCGGGGACTTGCGAAGAGACCCAGTACTTC	CASSLATAGTCEETQYF
TRBV2	TRBD2	TRBJ2-1	-	TGTGCCAGCACCCCGACTAGCGGGGGGCTGGGAGAGCAGTTCTTC	CASTPTSGGLGEQFF
TRBV11-3	TRBD1	TRBJ2-3	-	TGTGCCAGCAGCTCGTGGGACAGGGGGAATACGCAGTATTTT	CASSSWDRGNTQYF
TRBV5-4	-	TRBJ2-5	-	TGTGCCAGCAGCTTGGCTGGCGGACGATCGGGGGACCAGTACTTC	CASSLAGGRSGDQYF
TRBV7-9	-	TRBJ2-3	-	TGTGCCAGCAGCTCTAATGTATGGACGGGAGGCACAGATACGCAGTATTTT	CASSSNVWTGGTDTQYF
TRBV9	-	TRBJ2-3	-	TGTGCCAGCAGCCCATCGCTCGGGGCAGATACGCAGTATTTT	CASSPSLGADTQYF
TRBV15	-	TRBJ1-1	-	TGTGCCACCAGCAGAGTTCCGGGCACTGAAGCTTTCTTT	CATSRVPGTEAFF
TRBV19	-	TRBJ1-3	-	TGTGCCAGCGACCCGACGGGGGTTTCTGGAAACACCATATATTTT	CASDPTGVSGNTIYF
TRBV11-2	-	TRBJ2-1	once	TGTGCCAGCAGCTTAGATCTCGGTGAGCAGTTCTTC	CASSLDLGEQFF
TRBV6-5	TRBD2	TRBJ2-1	once	TGTGCCAGCAGTTCACTAGCGGGGGGGTACAATGAGCAGTTCTTC	CASSSLAGGYNEQFF
TRBV19	-	TRBJ2-1	-	TGTGCCAGTAGTAGGACAGAGTTCTACAATGAGCAGTTCTTC	CASSRTEFYNEQFF
TRBV28	TRBD1	TRBJ1-1	-	TGTGCCAGCACCACCGGACAGGGGAACACTGAAGCTTTCTTT	CASTTGQGNTEAFF
TRBV20-1	-	TRBJ1-2	few	TGCAGTGCTACCCGACAGGTTGGCTACACCTTC	CSATRQVGYTF
TRBV7-2	-	TRBJ1-2	few	TGTGCCAGCAGCTTTTTGAGTGGCTACACCTTC	CASSFLSGYTF
TRBV2	TRBD2	TRBJ2-1	-	TGTGCCAGCGCATACGGCGGGGGGGCCAGGAATGAGCAGTTCTTC	CASAYGGGARNEQFF
TRBV28	TRBD1	TRBJ1-2	few	TGTGCCAGCAGTTCCTCGGACAGGGTGTATGGCTACACCTTC	CASSSSDRVYGYTF
TRBV6-5	TRBD2	TRBJ2-3	-	TGTGCCAGCAGTATCGGGAGGGGTTCAGATACGCAGTATTTT	CASSIGRGSDTQYF
TRBV19	TRBD1	TRBJ1-5	-	TGTGCCAGTAGTAGTTTGGCGACAGGGCAACAGCCCCAGCATTTT	CASSSLATGQQPQHF
TRBV28	TRBD1	TRBJ1-4	-	TGTGCCAGCAGACCGCAGGGGGCGGTAAAGGAAAAACTGTTTTTT	CASRPQGAVKEKLFF
TRBV2	TRBD2	TRBJ2-1	-	TGTGCCAGCAGTGAAAATAGCGGGGGACTTCCTCATTTCTTC	CASSENSGGLPHFF
TRBV30	TRBD1	TRBJ1-1	-	TGTGCCTCGAGGGGGCGGAGGGACGACACTGAAGCTTTCTTT	CASRGRRDDTEAFF